These 6 T cell receptor beta chains were sequenced from one sample in a study of T-cell reconstitution after alpha-beta-depleted transplantation in children. As it was prepared, the TCRbeta library received unique molecular identifiers. A single record per CDR3 protein comes from TCRdb applying MiXCR to the PCR reads. The sample includes about 200,000 distinct CDR3 sequences, just under 6.5% of them seen just once. The starting material was PBMCs, obtained before TCRalphabeta/CD19-depleted stem cell transplant. The source of these receptors is a girl in the first two years of life with combined immunodeficiency, due to receive a stem cell transplant.

This clonotype occurred many times. The gene calls are TRBV7-2 and TRBJ2-7; no firm D call. Germline V gene lookup returns CDR1 SGHTA and CDR2 FQGNSA. V lost 0 bases, J lost 3 bases, and 12 bases lay in between. There are 15 residues in the CDR3. In nucleotides, the CDR3 is TGTGCCAGCAGCTTAGCCCTGTATGGGAACTACGAGCAGTACTTC. This translates into CASSLALYGNYEQYF.

This clonotype was counted many times. The chain carries TRBV27 and TRBJ1-1; D is undetermined. V was pared by 6 bases and J by 0 bases, with 17 bases between. The CDR3 loop spans 16 amino acids. Germline-derived CDR1 and CDR2 are MNHEY and SMNVEV (reference sequence). DNA for the CDR3: TGTGCCAGCAGCTCGACTACGGAAGAAGTGAACACTGAAGCTTTCTTT. The encoded protein is CASSSTTEEVNTEAFF.

This clonotype was found many times. The rearrangement joins TRBV9 to TRBJ2-2; D call uncertain. This CDR3 region has 13 residues. The germline CDR1 and CDR2 sequences are SGDLS and YYNGEE. V was cut by 0 bases and J by 2 bases, with 2 bases left in between. The CDR3 loop is CASSVGNTGELFF. CDR3 nucleotide sequence: TGTGCCAGCAGCGTAGGCAACACCGGGGAGCTGTTTTTT.

At least ten counts were recorded for this clonotype. V and J are TRBV19 and TRBJ1-5; D is undetermined. The germline gives CDR1 LNHDA, CDR2 SQIVND (reference sequence). The CDR3 spans 15 residues. Trimming shortened V by 9 bases and J by 0 bases, and 15 bases separated the two germline ends. CDR3 DNA: TGTGCCAGCAACTGGCAGTTGGGTAGCAATCAGCCCCAGCATTTT. It encodes CASNWQLGSNQPQHF.

This clonotype was counted ten times or more. V is TRBV7-3 and J is TRBJ2-1; D not certain. With 0 bases removed from V and 2 bases from J, the gap between germline ends came to 14 bases. This CDR3 is 17 amino acids long. Germline V CDR1 and CDR2: SGHTA, FQGTGA. The CDR3 bases are TGTGCCAGCAGCTTAACAGTTAAGTCGTACCCCTACAATGAGCAGTTCTTC. It is translated as CASSLTVKSYPYNEQFF.

This clonotype was detected ten times or more. This chain connects TRBV12-3 or TRBV12-4 to TRBJ2-2; D is undetermined. This CDR3 is 11 amino acids long. V was clipped by 3 bases and J by 7 bases, with 3 bases between them. DNA for the CDR3: TGTGCCAGCAGTTTTGACGGGGAGCTGTTTTTT. Its protein product is CASSFDGELFF.